The entry below gives a single T cell receptor beta chain sequence along with its context. The antigen remains undetermined. General study results and limits: The larger-cohort validation was restricted to a single TCR beta V-J rearrangement rather than whole repertoires.

From the 5' RACE reads, TCRdb called clonotypes with MiXCR, one entry per CDR3 protein. The sample includes under 8,500 distinct CDR3 sequences, 50% to 55% seen only once; the top ten take about 5%. This CDR3 has 15 residues. With 3 bases removed from V and 0 bases from J, the gap between germline ends came to 9 bases. The germline V gene encodes CDR1 LNHDA and CDR2 SQIVND (reference sequence). This sequence was found in a female donor with breast cancer. The source material was memory CD4+ T cells sorted from a lymph node. The sample's subset: memory CD4+ T cells, CD4+CD45RO+CD25-. The rearrangement uses TRBV19 and TRBJ1-3; unclear D gene. CDR3 protein: CASSIAGSSGNTIYF. CDR3 in DNA: TGTGCCAGTAGTATCGCCGGCAGCTCTGGAAACACCATATATTTT. Combining the CDR3 with reference TRBV19 and TRBJ1-3 gives the whole variable domain DGGITQSPKYLFRKEGQNVTLSCEQNLNHDAMYWYRQDPGQGLRLIYYSQIVNDFQKGDIAEGYSVSREKKESFPLTVTSAQKNPTAFYLCASSIAGSSGNTIYFGEGSWLTVV.